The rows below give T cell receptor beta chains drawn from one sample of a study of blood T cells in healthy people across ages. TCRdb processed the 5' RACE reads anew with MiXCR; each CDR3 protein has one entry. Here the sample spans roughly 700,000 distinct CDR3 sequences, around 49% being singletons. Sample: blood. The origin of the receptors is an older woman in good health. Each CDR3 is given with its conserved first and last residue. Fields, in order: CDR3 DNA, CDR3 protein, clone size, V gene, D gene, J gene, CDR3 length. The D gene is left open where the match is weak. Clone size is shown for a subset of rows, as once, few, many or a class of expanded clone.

DNA: TGCAGTGCTACCGCGGCCTCGAAATCGTACGAGCAGTACTTC
CDR3: CSATAASKSYEQYF
size: -
V: TRBV20-1
D: -
J: TRBJ2-7
length: 14

DNA: TGCAGTGCTCCGAGCTCCGGGACCCTCTACGAGCAGTACTTC
CDR3: CSAPSSGTLYEQYF
size: -
V: TRBV20-1
D: -
J: TRBJ2-7
length: 14

DNA: TGTGCCAGCAGTACGCCCGGGACTACGAACGAGCAGTACTTC
CDR3: CASSTPGTTNEQYF
size: -
V: TRBV6-2/TRBV6-3
D: TRBD2
J: TRBJ2-7
length: 14

DNA: TGTGCCACCAGCAGAGCCGACTTCCAAGAGACCCAGTACTTC
CDR3: CATSRADFQETQYF
size: once
V: TRBV15
D: -
J: TRBJ2-5
length: 14

DNA: TGCAGCGTCCAGAATACTCGACAGGGACCGACAGATACGCAGTATTTT
CDR3: CSVQNTRQGPTDTQYF
size: -
V: TRBV29-1
D: TRBD1
J: TRBJ2-3
length: 16

DNA: TGCAGTGCCAATGCCGGGACAGGGGGCTTTGGTTACACCTTC
CDR3: CSANAGTGGFGYTF
size: -
V: TRBV20-1
D: TRBD1
J: TRBJ1-2
length: 14

DNA: TGCAGTGCAGTACTAGCGGAGGCCTACGAGCAGTACTTC
CDR3: CSAVLAEAYEQYF
size: -
V: TRBV20-1
D: TRBD2
J: TRBJ2-7
length: 13

DNA: TGTGCCAGCAGCTTATTCGGGGGTAAAGCGAGTTTCGAGCAGTTCTTC
CDR3: CASSLFGGKASFEQFF
size: -
V: TRBV7-3
D: -
J: TRBJ2-1
length: 16

DNA: TGTGCCAGCAGCTTAGCGGTCAGGCTGGCCTACGAGCAGTACTTC
CDR3: CASSLAVRLAYEQYF
size: -
V: TRBV7-2
D: -
J: TRBJ2-7
length: 15

DNA: TGCAGTGCTAGGGCAGGGCCAACTAATGAAAAACTGTTTTTT
CDR3: CSARAGPTNEKLFF
size: few
V: TRBV20-1
D: -
J: TRBJ1-4
length: 14

DNA: TGCGCCAGCAGCTTGGAGTTGCGGGAGGTGGGCGAGCAGTACTTC
CDR3: CASSLELREVGEQYF
size: -
V: TRBV5-1
D: TRBD2
J: TRBJ2-7
length: 15

DNA: TGTGCCAGCAGCTTAGGGAAGTCGGGGGAGCAGTACTTC
CDR3: CASSLGKSGEQYF
size: few
V: TRBV7-6
D: -
J: TRBJ2-7
length: 13

DNA: TGTGCCAGCAGCTTATTTGGCAGCAGCAATGAGCAGTTCTTC
CDR3: CASSLFGSSNEQFF
size: -
V: TRBV7-9
D: -
J: TRBJ2-1
length: 14

DNA: TGTGCCAGCAGCTTAAGCGCGTTGACCTCCTACAATGAGCAGTTCTTC
CDR3: CASSLSALTSYNEQFF
size: -
V: TRBV11-2
D: -
J: TRBJ2-1
length: 16

DNA: TGCGCCAGCAGCGCCCACCCCGGACGGGACCAAGAGACCCAGTACTTC
CDR3: CASSAHPGRDQETQYF
size: few
V: TRBV5-1
D: -
J: TRBJ2-5
length: 16

DNA: TGTGCCAGCAGCTTAAGTCCAACAAACAATGAGCAGTTCTTC
CDR3: CASSLSPTNNEQFF
size: -
V: TRBV7-3
D: -
J: TRBJ2-1
length: 14

DNA: TGTGCCATCAGTAGTACGGACAGGGCGCAAGAGACCCAGTACTTC
CDR3: CAISSTDRAQETQYF
size: -
V: TRBV10-3
D: TRBD1
J: TRBJ2-5
length: 15